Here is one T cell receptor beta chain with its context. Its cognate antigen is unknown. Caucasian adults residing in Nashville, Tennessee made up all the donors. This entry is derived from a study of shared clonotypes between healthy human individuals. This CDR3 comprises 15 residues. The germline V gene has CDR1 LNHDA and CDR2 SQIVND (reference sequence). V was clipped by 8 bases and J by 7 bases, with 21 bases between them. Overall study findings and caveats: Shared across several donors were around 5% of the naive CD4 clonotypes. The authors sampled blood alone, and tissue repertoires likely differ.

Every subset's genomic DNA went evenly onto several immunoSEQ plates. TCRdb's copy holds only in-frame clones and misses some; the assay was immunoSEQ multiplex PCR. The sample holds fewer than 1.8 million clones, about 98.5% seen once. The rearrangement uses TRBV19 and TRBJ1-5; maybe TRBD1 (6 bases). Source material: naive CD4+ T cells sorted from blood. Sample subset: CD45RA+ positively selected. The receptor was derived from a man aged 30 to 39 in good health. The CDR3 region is CASWEGGVNQQPQHF. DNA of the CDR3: TGTGCCAGTTGGGAGGGGGGAGTGAACCAGCAGCCCCAGCATTTT.